This T cell receptor beta chain was identified during a study of cytomegalovirus exposure and HLA in healthy donors. Findings and caveats of the study: TCR beta chains associated with HLA were, in a later analysis, more clonally expanded than equally common others. In a later analysis, several top co-occurrence clusters appeared linked to parvovirus B19, influenza, CMV and Epstein-Barr virus. Prediction of most subjects' HLA-A and HLA-B alleles by TCR beta sequences was reportedly accurate.

The PCR used 60 Vbeta and 13 Jbeta primers. Generated by immunoSEQ multiplex PCR, the TCRdb table keeps only in-frame clones and is missing some. The table lists 95,000 to 100,000 clones, around 81% of them singletons. About this clone itself: Its antigen remains unidentified. The identical CDR3 is also encoded by other nucleotide sequences in the sample.

The CDR3 spans 15 residues. Trimming removed 0 bases from V and 5 bases from J; junction bases left unmatched: 6. Germline-derived CDR1 and CDR2 are MNHEY and SVGAGI. Sequenced material: PBMCs. The gene calls are TRBV6-5 and TRBJ1-1; the match to TRBD1 covers 7 bases. This clonotype was sampled from a female donor in good health and CMV-seropositive. Here the CDR3 DNA reads TGTGCCAGCAGTTACTCCCCAGGGGGTGTAACTGAAGCTTTCTTT. This translates into CASSYSPGGVTEAFF.